A selection of T cell receptor beta chains follows, all from one sample in a study of blood T cell repertoires in COVID-19. TCRdb keeps only in-frame clones here, not all; method: immunoSEQ multiplex PCR. This sample carries about 270,000 clones, around 89% of them seen once, and the ten largest clones take 3%. The sequencing sample was made of PBMCs or T cells enriched from blood (not recorded which). The receptor source for this set is a woman aged 45-60 years who had recovered from COVID-19. Each CDR3 is given with its conserved first and last residue. A D gene is named only where the DNA matches it firmly. Only some rows state a clone size, as once, few, many or a class for expanded clones.

>TRBJ1-1|TRBV28|TRBD1|once
CASSERLTGMVYTEAFF
TGTGCCAGCAGTGAGAGACTGACAGGGATGGTTTACACTGAAGCTTTCTTT
>TRBJ1-1|TRBV30|-|once
CAWSRRNTEAFF
TGTGCCTGGAGCAGAAGAAACACTGAAGCTTTCTTT
>TRBJ1-1|TRBV9|-|once
CASSLLGGRDTEAFF
TGTGCCAGCAGCCTACTTGGCGGGAGGGACACTGAAGCTTTCTTT
>TRBJ2-7|TRBV28|-|-
CASSLSSGVSEQYF
TGTGCCAGCAGTTTAAGCTCGGGGGTAAGCGAGCAGTACTTC
>TRBJ1-4|TRBV28|-|-
CASSFGEKLFF
TGTGCCAGCAGTTTCGGTGAAAAACTGTTTTTT
>TRBJ1-4|TRBV6-5|-|-
CASRPRMVEKLFF
TGTGCCAGCAGGCCGAGGATGGTTGAGAAACTGTTTTTT
>TRBJ2-1|TRBV30|-|-
CAWEGDFGYNEQFF
TGTGCCTGGGAAGGGGACTTTGGGTACAATGAGCAGTTCTTC
>TRBJ2-3|TRBV27|TRBD2|-
CASRHSGRLTDTQYF
TGTGCCAGCAGACACAGCGGGAGGCTGACAGATACGCAGTATTTT
>TRBJ2-3|TRBV4-2|TRBD2|-
CASSQESGRGPDTQYF
TGTGCCAGCAGCCAAGAAAGCGGGAGAGGGCCAGATACGCAGTATTTT
>TRBJ1-4|TRBV28|TRBD1|-
CASSSRDRGFANEKLFF
TGTGCCAGCAGTTCCCGGGACAGGGGATTCGCTAATGAAAAACTGTTTTTT
>TRBJ1-1|TRBV28|-|-
CASSLYPAGGAEAFF
TGTGCCAGCAGTTTATATCCAGCGGGAGGGGCTGAAGCTTTCTTT
>TRBJ2-1|TRBV7-9|-|-
CASSLVEVVYNEQFF
TGTGCCAGCAGCTTAGTGGAGGTGGTCTACAATGAGCAGTTCTTC
>TRBJ2-1|TRBV6-5|-|-
CASSSVASSYNEQFF
TGTGCCAGCAGTTCGGTAGCGAGCTCCTACAATGAGCAGTTCTTC
>TRBJ1-1|TRBV4-1|TRBD1|-
CASSHNRGDTEAFF
TGCGCCAGCAGCCATAACAGGGGCGACACTGAAGCTTTCTTT
>TRBJ2-5|TRBV7-3|-|-
CASSLSARGQETQYF
TGTGCCAGCAGCCTCAGCGCGAGAGGGCAAGAGACCCAGTACTTC
>TRBJ2-7|TRBV4-3|-|-
CASSQGGGTYEQYF
TGCGCCAGCAGCCAAGGGGGAGGAACCTACGAGCAGTACTTC
>TRBJ1-2|TRBV7-9|-|once
CASRRGGENYGYTF
TGTGCCAGTAGACGGGGAGGAGAAAACTATGGCTACACCTTC
>TRBJ2-4|TRBV5-5|-|-
CASSLAPTRDIQYF
TGTGCCAGCAGCTTGGCCCCGACTCGGGACATTCAGTACTTC
>TRBJ1-6|TRBV4-1|-|-
CASSQPVGQGDSPLHF
TGCGCCAGCAGCCAACCGGTCGGGCAGGGCGATTCACCCCTCCACTTT
>TRBJ2-7|TRBV9|TRBD2|-
CASSVGSAGGASYEQYF
TGTGCCAGCAGCGTCGGGTCAGCGGGAGGGGCCTCCTACGAGCAGTACTTC
>TRBJ1-5|TRBV28|TRBD1|-
CASSSTDRGSLYSNQPQHF
TGTGCCAGCAGTTCAACCGACAGGGGCAGTCTCTATAGCAATCAGCCCCAGCATTTT
>TRBJ1-3|TRBV3-1/TRBV3-2|-|-
CASSQQQGFGNTIYF
TGTGCCAGCAGCCAACAACAGGGTTTTGGCAACACCATATATTTT
>TRBJ2-5|TRBV7-2|-|-
CASSSDSWETQYF
TGTGCCAGCAGCTCCGACAGCTGGGAGACCCAGTACTTC
>TRBJ2-7|TRBV5-5|-|-
CASSLALETTYEQYF
TGTGCCAGCAGCTTGGCTCTAGAAACCACCTACGAGCAGTACTTC
>TRBJ1-1|TRBV27|-|-
CASSPRGPMNTEAFF
TGTGCCAGCAGTCCCAGGGGACCGATGAACACTGAAGCTTTCTTT
>TRBJ1-1|TRBV28|TRBD1|few
CASSLTGGGTEAFF
TGTGCCAGCAGTTTGACAGGGGGCGGCACTGAAGCTTTCTTT
>TRBJ1-1|TRBV5-4|-|-
CASSFGARGNTEAFF
TGTGCCAGCAGCTTTGGTGCCAGGGGGAACACTGAAGCTTTCTTT
>TRBJ2-5|TRBV15|-|-
CATSRDVGGGETQYF
TGTGCCACCAGCAGAGATGTGGGTGGGGGGGAGACCCAGTACTTC
>TRBJ1-3|TRBV18|-|-
CASSSGRAAGNTIYF
TGTGCCAGCTCTTCGGGGAGGGCAGCTGGAAACACCATATATTTT
>TRBJ2-1|TRBV4-1|-|few
CASSQDLVGSQFF
TGCGCCAGCAGCCAAGATCTGGTCGGGAGTCAGTTCTTC
>TRBJ1-1|TRBV7-2|TRBD1|-
CASSSTGGKVTEAFF
TGTGCCAGCAGCTCGACAGGGGGCAAGGTCACTGAAGCTTTCTTT
>TRBJ2-2|TRBV7-9|-|-
CASSLDIRLVDTGELFF
TGTGCCAGCAGCTTAGACATACGGCTAGTAGACACCGGGGAGCTGTTTTTT
>TRBJ1-1|TRBV5-6|-|-
CASSLGQGQGEAFF
TGTGCCAGCAGCTTGGGGCAGGGGCAGGGTGAAGCTTTCTTT
>TRBJ1-6|TRBV7-6|-|once
CASRIRDTDNSPLHF
TGTGCCAGCCGCATCCGGGACACCGATAATTCACCCCTCCACTTT
>TRBJ2-1|TRBV7-2|TRBD2|-
CASSWTSGSPGEQFF
TGTGCCAGCAGCTGGACTAGCGGGAGCCCTGGTGAGCAGTTCTTC
>TRBJ2-7|TRBV19|TRBD2|-
CASSSAAGGLYEQYF
TGTGCCAGTAGTTCCGCAGCGGGAGGCTTGTACGAGCAGTACTTC
>TRBJ1-6|TRBV5-8|-|-
CASSRAGTSYNSPLHF
TGTGCCAGCAGCCGTGCCGGGACATCCTATAATTCACCCCTCCACTTT
>TRBJ1-6|TRBV19|TRBD1|-
CASSQDRRSPLHF
TGTGCCAGTAGTCAGGACAGGCGTTCACCCCTCCACTTT
>TRBJ1-2|TRBV5-5|-|-
CASSLAHANYGYTF
TGTGCCAGCAGCTTGGCTCACGCGAACTATGGCTACACCTTC
>TRBJ1-4|TRBV7-2|TRBD1|-
CASSLLQGVGKLFF
TGTGCCAGCAGCTTACTACAGGGGGTGGGAAAACTGTTTTTT
>TRBJ2-3|TRBV29-1|-|-
CSVVRGNWADTQYF
TGCAGCGTTGTACGCGGGAATTGGGCAGATACGCAGTATTTT
>TRBJ2-2|TRBV4-1|-|once
CASSQQTGTGELFF
TGCGCCAGCAGCCAACAAACAGGGACCGGGGAGCTGTTTTTT